The 29 T cell receptor beta chains below come from one sample, sequenced in a study of T-cell reconstitution after alpha-beta-depleted transplantation in children. Using unique molecular identifiers, the investigators prepared the TCRbeta library. TCRdb independently ran MiXCR on the PCR reads; one entry per CDR3 protein. Of a few hundred thousand distinct CDR3 sequences listed, around 20% are singletons. Specimen: PBMCs from the stem cell graft donor, collected from the stem cell graft. These receptors were taken from a human donor who donated a stem cell graft to a child with acute myeloid leukemia.

The table lists this clonotype with a few counts. The gene calls are TRBV5-5 and TRBJ2-1; no reliable D call. Germline V CDR1 and CDR2: SGHKS, YYEKEE (reference sequence). The CDR3 is made up of 13 amino acids. Trimming stripped 0 bases from V and 7 bases from J, with 8 bases between. As DNA, the CDR3 is TGTGCCAGCAGCTTGGCCTGGGGTAATGAGCAGTTCTTC. Protein product: CASSLAWGNEQFF.

This chain links TRBV24-1 with TRBJ2-1, with 9 bases identical to TRBD2. V gave up 7 bases and J gave up 3 bases; unmatched junction bases: 9. Germline-derived CDR1 and CDR2 are KGHDR and SFDVKD. The CDR3 runs 16 residues. DNA for the CDR3: TGTGCCACCAGCGTAGCGGGAGCCGACAGCTACAATGAGCAGTTCTTC. Amino acids: CATSVAGADSYNEQFF.

In this sample, this clonotype turned up a few times. CDR3 residues: CSAFSVGKNIQYF. CDR3 DNA: TGCAGTGCTTTTTCGGTCGGGAAAAACATTCAGTACTTC. V gene TRBV20-1 combines with J gene TRBJ2-4, with unresolved D. CDR3 length equals 13 residues. Germline V gives CDR1 DFQATT, CDR2 SNEGSKA (reference sequence). Trimming left V 5 bases short and J 4 bases short, with 12 bases between.

This clonotype occurred many times. The chain has TRBV27 and TRBJ1-6, with no clear D. V was shortened by 7 bases and J by 0 bases, with 10 bases between the two germline ends. The CDR3 spans 15 residues. Germline-derived CDR1 and CDR2 are MNHEY and SMNVEV (reference sequence). The CDR3 bases are TGTGCCAGCACCTCGATTAGCTCCTATAATTCACCCCTCCACTTT. It specifies CASTSISSYNSPLHF.

CDR3 coding DNA: TGTGCCAGCAGCCAGGGGACAGGGGGCCGCAACGAGCAGTACTTC. This sequence encodes CASSQGTGGRNEQYF. The J gene is TRBJ2-7, the V gene TRBV3-1; 12 bases agree with TRBD1. This CDR3 is built from 15 residues. Germline lookup yields CDR1 LGHDT and CDR2 YNNKEL (reference sequence). V lost 3 bases and J lost 5; bases outside the gene matches: 5.

At least ten counts were recorded for this clonotype. The chain is built from TRBV28 and TRBJ2-7; the D is unclear. CDR3 size: 12 residues. Per germline, CDR1 MDHEN and CDR2 SYDVKM. With 1 base removed from V and 9 bases from J, the gap between germline ends came to 10 bases. The CDR3 nucleotides read TGTGCCAGCAGTTTATCTTTGGAATGGCAGTACTTC. Protein: CASSLSLEWQYF.

In this sample, this clonotype turned up many times. This chain uses TRBV27 with TRBJ2-7, with D perhaps TRBD1 (6 bases). CDR1 is MNHEY, CDR2 SMNVEV, per germline (reference sequence). This CDR3 region has 13 residues. The V end was cut by 6 bases, the J end by 4 bases, with 13 bases between. The CDR3, as DNA: TGTGCCAGCAGCCAGAAAACAGGGTACGAGCAGTACTTC. It specifies CASSQKTGYEQYF.

The chain uses TRBV12-3 or TRBV12-4 and TRBJ2-5, with D unclear. This CDR3 is built from 14 residues. Trimming stripped 5 bases from V and 1 base from J, with 11 bases between. For the CDR3, the DNA is TGTGCCAGCAGTCTAATCGGAGCCCAAGAGACCCAGTACTTC. This encodes CASSLIGAQETQYF.

This clonotype was detected ten times or more. The chain recombines TRBV6-1 with TRBJ2-1; D could derive from TRBD1 or TRBD2 (6 bases each). Per the germline V gene, CDR1 is MNHNS and CDR2 is SASEGT. Trimming took 3 bases from V and 2 from J, leaving 11 bases between them. The CDR3 runs 15 residues. The CDR3 loop reads CASSERGDPYNEQFF. DNA of the CDR3: TGTGCCAGCAGTGAGAGGGGGGATCCCTACAATGAGCAGTTCTTC.

V and J are TRBV19 and TRBJ2-1; D perhaps matches TRBD2 (6 bases). Trimming took 8 bases from V and 3 from J, leaving 17 bases between them. The CDR3 totals 15 residues. The germline V gene encodes CDR1 LNHDA and CDR2 SQIVND (reference sequence). In nucleotides, the CDR3 is TGTGCCAGTGCCTTGAGCGGGCGGATCTACAATGAGCAGTTCTTC. It translates to CASALSGRIYNEQFF.

This clonotype was counted ten times or more. The chain employs TRBV5-1 and TRBJ1-1; D is unresolved. V was clipped by 4 bases and J by 2 bases, with 15 bases between them. Germline V gene lookup returns CDR1 SGHRS and CDR2 YFSETQ. This CDR3 contains 15 residues. This CDR3 is CASSPARGSNTEAFF. The DNA of the CDR3 is TGCGCCAGCAGCCCGGCCCGAGGGTCAAACACTGAAGCTTTCTTT. Filled out from reference TRBV5-1 and TRBJ1-1, the complete variable domain reads KAGVTQTPRYLIKTRGQQVTLSCSPISGHRSVSWYQQTPGQGLQFLFEYFSETQRNKGNFPGRFSGRQFSNSRSEMNVSTLELGDSALYLCASSPARGSNTEAFFGQGTRLTVV.

This chain uses TRBV28 with TRBJ2-1, with D maybe TRBD1 (5 bases). The V end was cut by 7 bases, the J end by 0 bases, with 16 bases between. CDR1 is MDHEN and CDR2 is SYDVKM in the germline V gene. The CDR3 length is 16 residues. CDR3 coding DNA: TGTGCCAGCACCGCTACCCAGGGTTTCTCCTACAATGAGCAGTTCTTC. Its protein product is CASTATQGFSYNEQFF.

The chain uses TRBV15 and TRBJ2-2; TRBD2 matches at 9 bases. Germline V gene lookup returns CDR1 LNHNV and CDR2 YYDKDF (reference sequence). Losses at the gene ends were 2 bases for V and 6 bases for J; bases not matched to a gene: 10. This CDR3 contains 17 residues. In DNA, the CDR3 is TGTGCCACCAGCAGATGGAAGGGACTAGCCGGGGCCGGGGAGCTGTTTTTT. This sequence encodes CATSRWKGLAGAGELFF.

This clonotype was detected only a few times. J is TRBJ2-1 and V is TRBV4-1, with D possibly called TRBD1 or TRBD2 (5 bases each). Trimming pared 1 base from V and 3 bases from J, leaving 10 bases between. Germline CDR1 reads MGHRA; CDR2 reads YSYEKL. The length of the CDR3 is 15 residues. The CDR3 sequence is CASSQVRDGYNEQFF. CDR3 DNA sequence: TGCGCCAGCAGCCAAGTGAGGGACGGCTACAATGAGCAGTTCTTC.

Only a few counts were recorded for this clonotype. This chain links TRBV4-1 with TRBJ2-1; D remains unclear. The CDR3 totals 11 residues. CDR1 and CDR2 from the germline V gene are MGHRA and YSYEKL. V lost 0 bases and J lost 12, with 6 bases in between. The CDR3, as DNA: TGCGCCAGCAGCCAAGATCTTGCGCAGTTCTTC. It encodes CASSQDLAQFF.

This clonotype has only a few counts. The junction differs from germline at one of its ends, possibly a read error. The chain carries TRBV4-3 and TRBJ2-2; possibly TRBD2 for D (5 bases). The CDR3 consists of 17 residues. Germline V gene sequence: CDR1 LGHNA, CDR2 YSLEER. The CDR3 DNA reads as TGCGCCAGCAGCTCAAGGTTGAATAACCTGAACACCGGGGAGCTGGTTTTT. Its protein product is CASSSRLNNLNTGELVF.

The chain joins TRBV20-1 to TRBJ2-7; 12 bases fit TRBD2. The CDR3 loop spans 16 amino acids. Germline V CDR1 and CDR2: DFQATT, SNEGSKA (reference sequence). The junction had 4 bases not matched to a gene; V was cut back by 1 base and J by 0 bases. The CDR3 coding sequence is TGCAGTGCTAGAGCTAGCGGGAGGGCTCTCTCCTACGAGCAGTACTTC. Its protein is CSARASGRALSYEQYF.

The CDR3 DNA reads as TGTGCCAGCAGCCTAAAGAAAAAGGAGGAGCAGTTCTTC. Translation: CASSLKKKEEQFF. The rearrangement links TRBV3-1 to TRBJ2-1; D is undetermined. The CDR3 is made up of 13 amino acids. Germline V lookup: CDR1 LGHDT, CDR2 YNNKEL (reference sequence). Trimming cost V 4 bases and J 10 bases, with 14 bases left between them.

This clonotype was picked up a small number of times. The chain is built from TRBV7-2 and TRBJ1-3; D is uncertain. The CDR3 runs to 14 residues. In germline, CDR1 is SGHTA, CDR2 FQGNSA. Trimming cost V 5 bases and J 4 bases, with 12 bases left between them. The CDR3 sequence: CASSRVAGGNTIYF. As DNA, the CDR3 is TGTGCCAGCAGCAGAGTCGCGGGAGGAAACACCATATATTTT.

There are a few counts of this clonotype. This sequence joins TRBV20-1 and TRBJ1-1, with TRBD1 matching over 8 bases. Germline trimming cut 4 bases from V and 0 bases from J; bases unmatched to any gene: 7. CDR1 is DFQATT and CDR2 is SNEGSKA in the germline V gene (reference sequence). The CDR3 contains 15 residues. The CDR3: CSAIQDRVMNTEAFF. The CDR3 bases are TGCAGTGCTATCCAGGACAGGGTCATGAACACTGAAGCTTTCTTT.

V gene TRBV4-2 combines with J gene TRBJ2-7; TRBD1 matches 7 bases. The CDR3 covers 15 residues. V lost 1 base, J lost 2 bases, and 5 bases stayed unmatched. The germline V gene encodes CDR1 LGHNA and CDR2 YNFKEQ. As DNA, the CDR3 is TGTGCCAGCAGCCAAGCGACAGGGTCGACCTACGAGCAGTACTTC. Translated, it gives CASSQATGSTYEQYF.

The chain joins TRBV5-6 to TRBJ2-2; TRBD1 might be the D (6 bases). V shed 4 bases and J shed 1 base, with 11 bases lying between them. Germline CDR1 is SGHDT and CDR2 is YYEEEE. The length of the CDR3 is 15 residues. The CDR3 nucleotides read TGTGCCAGCAGCCCCCTAGGGGGGAACACCGGGGAGCTGTTTTTT. Its translation is CASSPLGGNTGELFF.

The rearrangement joins TRBV12-3 or TRBV12-4 to TRBJ2-1, with D perhaps being TRBD1 or TRBD2 (7 bases each). V was pared by 9 bases and J by 10 bases, with 19 bases between. The CDR3 runs to 13 residues. The CDR3 DNA sequence: TGTGCCAGTTCAGGGGGGACCGGGGGGGAGCAGTTCTTC. Translated, it gives CASSGGTGGEQFF.

The table lists this clonotype with a few counts. The chain recombines TRBV2 with TRBJ2-1; 7 bases match TRBD2. The CDR3 length is 9 residues. Germline V CDR1 and CDR2: SNHLY, FYNNEI. J gave up 10 bases and V 11 bases, and 2 bases lay outside the gene matches. CDR3 nucleotide sequence: TGTGCCGGGCGGGGGGAGCAGTTCTTC. As protein: CAGRGEQFF.

This chain's CDR3 is CASSSRDTEAFF. DNA for the CDR3: TGCGCCAGCAGCTCTCGGGACACTGAAGCTTTCTTT. This rearrangement joins TRBV5-1 to TRBJ1-1; no reliable D call. Germline CDR1 and CDR2: SGHRS and YFSETQ. The CDR3 covers 12 residues. Trimming pared 3 bases from V and 3 bases from J, leaving 6 bases between.

This clonotype has just a few counts. The chain is built from TRBV7-3 and TRBJ2-2; 7 positions match TRBD2. The length of the CDR3 is 15 residues. Unmatched junction bases numbered 7, after V lost 5 bases and J lost 4 bases. In germline, CDR1 is SGHTA, CDR2 FQGTGA. The CDR3 protein is CASSTAGEGTGELFF. In DNA, the CDR3 is TGTGCCAGCAGCACGGCGGGGGAGGGCACCGGGGAGCTGTTTTTT.

This clonotype was seen a handful of times. The chain recombines TRBV3-1 with TRBJ2-7; 10 nucleotides line up with TRBD1. Germline values: CDR1 LGHDT, CDR2 YNNKEL (reference sequence). V lost 5 bases to trimming and J lost 7 bases; unmatched junction nucleotides: 8. The CDR3 length is 14 residues. The CDR3 nucleotides are TGTGCCAGCAGCTTGACAGGGGGCGTAAGGGAGCAGTACTTC. Residues: CASSLTGGVREQYF.

In its sample, this clonotype was seen many times. The rearrangement joins TRBV20-1 to TRBJ2-7; D call uncertain. The V gene lost 1 base and the J gene lost 1 base, with 8 bases spanning the gap. CDR3 size: 13 residues. Germline V gene sequence: CDR1 DFQATT, CDR2 SNEGSKA (reference sequence). DNA for the CDR3: TGCAGTGCTAGAGTCCCCGTATCCTACGAGCAGTACTTC. This encodes CSARVPVSYEQYF.

This chain uses TRBV7-6 with TRBJ2-1; D might be TRBD2 (5 bases). V lost 2 bases, J lost 0 bases, and 8 bases lay in between. Germline lookup yields CDR1 SGHVS and CDR2 FNYEAQ. The CDR3 has 15 residues. The DNA of the CDR3 is TGTGCCAGCAGCTTAATGGGGAGCTCCTACAATGAGCAGTTCTTC. Translation: CASSLMGSSYNEQFF.